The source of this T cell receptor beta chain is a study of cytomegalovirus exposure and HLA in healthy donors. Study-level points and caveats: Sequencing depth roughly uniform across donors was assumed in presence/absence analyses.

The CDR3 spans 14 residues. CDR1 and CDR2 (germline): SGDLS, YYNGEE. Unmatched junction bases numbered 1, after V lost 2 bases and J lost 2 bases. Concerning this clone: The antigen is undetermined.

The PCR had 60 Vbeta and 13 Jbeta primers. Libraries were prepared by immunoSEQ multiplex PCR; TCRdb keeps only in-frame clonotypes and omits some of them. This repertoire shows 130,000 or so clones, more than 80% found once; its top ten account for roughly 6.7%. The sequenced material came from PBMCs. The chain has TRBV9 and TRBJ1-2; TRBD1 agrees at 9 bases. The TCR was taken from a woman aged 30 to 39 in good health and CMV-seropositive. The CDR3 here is CASSVGTGNYGYTF. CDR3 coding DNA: TGTGCCAGCAGCGTTGGGACAGGGAACTATGGCTACACCTTC.